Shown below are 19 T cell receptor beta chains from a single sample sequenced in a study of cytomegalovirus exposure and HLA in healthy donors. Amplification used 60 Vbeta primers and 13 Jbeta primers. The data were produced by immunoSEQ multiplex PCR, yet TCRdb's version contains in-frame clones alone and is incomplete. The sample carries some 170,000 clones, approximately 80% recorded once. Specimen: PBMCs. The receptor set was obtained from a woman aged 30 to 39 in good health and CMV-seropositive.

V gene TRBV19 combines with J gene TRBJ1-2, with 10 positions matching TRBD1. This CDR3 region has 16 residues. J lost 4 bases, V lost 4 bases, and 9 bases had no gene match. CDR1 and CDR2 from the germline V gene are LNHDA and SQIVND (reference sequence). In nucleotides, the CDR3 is TGTGCCAGTAGTACTCCGGGACAGGGGTCTTTCTATGGCTACACCTTC. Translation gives CASSTPGQGSFYGYTF.

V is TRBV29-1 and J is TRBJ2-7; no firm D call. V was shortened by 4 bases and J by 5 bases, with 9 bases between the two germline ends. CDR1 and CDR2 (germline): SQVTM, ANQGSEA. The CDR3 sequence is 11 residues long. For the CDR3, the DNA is TGCAGCGTTGCCATCCGGGACGAGCAGTACTTC. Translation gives CSVAIRDEQYF.

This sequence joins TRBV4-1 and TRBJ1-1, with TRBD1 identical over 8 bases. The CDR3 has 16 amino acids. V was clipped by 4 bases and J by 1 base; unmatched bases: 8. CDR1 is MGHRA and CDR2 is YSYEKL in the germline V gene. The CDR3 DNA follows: TGCGCCAGCAGCCCCCAACCGGGACAGGAGAACACTGAAGCTTTCTTT. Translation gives CASSPQPGQENTEAFF.

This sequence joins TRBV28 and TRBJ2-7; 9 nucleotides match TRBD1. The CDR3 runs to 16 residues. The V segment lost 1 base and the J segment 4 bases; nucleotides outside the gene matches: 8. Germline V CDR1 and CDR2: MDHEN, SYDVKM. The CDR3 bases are TGTGCCAGCAGTTTATTGTTCACAGGGGGCGGTTACGAGCAGTACTTC. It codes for CASSLLFTGGGYEQYF.

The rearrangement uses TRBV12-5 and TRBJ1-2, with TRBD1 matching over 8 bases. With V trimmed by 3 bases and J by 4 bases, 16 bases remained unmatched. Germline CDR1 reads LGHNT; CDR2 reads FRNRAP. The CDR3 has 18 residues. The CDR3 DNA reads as TGTGCTAGTGGTTTCCCCCCTGACGCAGGGGGCGATTCCTATGGCTACACCTTC. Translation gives CASGFPPDAGGDSYGYTF.

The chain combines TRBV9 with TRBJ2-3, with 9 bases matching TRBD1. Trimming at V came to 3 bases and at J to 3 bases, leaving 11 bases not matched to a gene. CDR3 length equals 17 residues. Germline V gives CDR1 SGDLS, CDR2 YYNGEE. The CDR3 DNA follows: TGTGCCAGCAGCGCCACCGGGACAGGGCCGGTAACAGATACGCAGTATTTT. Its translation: CASSATGTGPVTDTQYF.

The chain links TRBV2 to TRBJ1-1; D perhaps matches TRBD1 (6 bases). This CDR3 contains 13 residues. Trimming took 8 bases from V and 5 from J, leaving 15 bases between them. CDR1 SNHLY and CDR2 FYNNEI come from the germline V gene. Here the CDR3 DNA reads TGTGCCAGCTCATGGACAGTACCAACTGAAGCTTTCTTT. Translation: CASSWTVPTEAFF.

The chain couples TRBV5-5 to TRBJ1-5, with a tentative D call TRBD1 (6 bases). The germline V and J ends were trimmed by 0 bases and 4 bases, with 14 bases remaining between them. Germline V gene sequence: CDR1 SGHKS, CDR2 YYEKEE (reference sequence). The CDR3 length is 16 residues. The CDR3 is CASSLDWGHLNQPQHF. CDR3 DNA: TGTGCCAGCAGCTTGGACTGGGGACACCTAAATCAGCCCCAGCATTTT.

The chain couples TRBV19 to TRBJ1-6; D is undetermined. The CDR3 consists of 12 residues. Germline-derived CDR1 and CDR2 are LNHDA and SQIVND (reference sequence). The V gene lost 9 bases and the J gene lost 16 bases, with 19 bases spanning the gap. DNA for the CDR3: TGTGCCAGCCGGGAGTCCGGATTCGGGCTCCACTTT. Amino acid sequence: CASRESGFGLHF.

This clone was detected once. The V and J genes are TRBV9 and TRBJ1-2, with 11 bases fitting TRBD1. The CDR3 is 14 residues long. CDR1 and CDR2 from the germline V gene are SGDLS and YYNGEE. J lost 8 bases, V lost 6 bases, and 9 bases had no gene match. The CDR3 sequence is CASNRDRGARGYTF. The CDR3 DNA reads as TGTGCCAGCAATCGGGACAGGGGGGCGAGGGGCTACACCTTC.

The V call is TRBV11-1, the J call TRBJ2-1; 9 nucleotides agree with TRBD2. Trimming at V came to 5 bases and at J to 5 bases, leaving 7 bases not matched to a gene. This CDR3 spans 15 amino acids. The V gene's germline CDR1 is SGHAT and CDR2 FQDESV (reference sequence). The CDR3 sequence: CASSLSQRGDNEQFF. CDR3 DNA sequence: TGTGCCAGCAGCCTTAGCCAGCGGGGGGACAATGAGCAGTTCTTC.

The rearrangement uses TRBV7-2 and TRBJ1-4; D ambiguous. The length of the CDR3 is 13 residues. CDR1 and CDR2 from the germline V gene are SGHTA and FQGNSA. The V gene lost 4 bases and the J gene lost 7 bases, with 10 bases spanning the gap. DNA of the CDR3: TGTGCCAGCAGCTCGAACTATATTGAAAAACTGTTTTTT. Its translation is CASSSNYIEKLFF.

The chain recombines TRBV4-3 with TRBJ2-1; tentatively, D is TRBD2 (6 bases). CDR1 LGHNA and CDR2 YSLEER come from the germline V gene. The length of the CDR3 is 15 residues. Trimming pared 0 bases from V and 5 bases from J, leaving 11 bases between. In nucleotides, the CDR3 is TGCGCCAGCAGCCAAGAGGGGACTTATAACAATGAGCAGTTCTTC. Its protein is CASSQEGTYNNEQFF.

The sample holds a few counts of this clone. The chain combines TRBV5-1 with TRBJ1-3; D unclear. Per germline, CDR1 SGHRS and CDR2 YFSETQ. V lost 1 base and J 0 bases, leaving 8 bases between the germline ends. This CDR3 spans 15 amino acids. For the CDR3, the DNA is TGCGCCAGCAGCTTGACGTCCTACTCTGGAAACACCATATATTTT. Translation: CASSLTSYSGNTIYF.

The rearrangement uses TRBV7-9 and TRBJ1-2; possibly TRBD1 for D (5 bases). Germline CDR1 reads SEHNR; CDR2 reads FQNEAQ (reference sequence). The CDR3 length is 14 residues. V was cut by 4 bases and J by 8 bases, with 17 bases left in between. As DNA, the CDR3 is TGTGCCAGCAGCTCCGGGGGAACTCTTTACGGCTACACCTTC. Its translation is CASSSGGTLYGYTF.

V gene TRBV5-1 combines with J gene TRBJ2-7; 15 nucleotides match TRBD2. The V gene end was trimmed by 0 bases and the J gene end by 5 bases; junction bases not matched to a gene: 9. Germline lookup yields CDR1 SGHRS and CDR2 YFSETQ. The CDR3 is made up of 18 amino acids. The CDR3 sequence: CASSLGGLAGGLKDEQYF. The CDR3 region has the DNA TGCGCCAGCAGCTTGGGAGGACTAGCGGGGGGGCTAAAGGACGAGCAGTACTTC.

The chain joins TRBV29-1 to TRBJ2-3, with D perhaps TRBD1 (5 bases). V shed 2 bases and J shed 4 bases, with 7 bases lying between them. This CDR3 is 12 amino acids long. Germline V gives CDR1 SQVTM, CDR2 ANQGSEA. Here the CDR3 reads CSVERGADTQYF. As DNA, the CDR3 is TGCAGCGTTGAAAGGGGCGCAGATACGCAGTATTTT.

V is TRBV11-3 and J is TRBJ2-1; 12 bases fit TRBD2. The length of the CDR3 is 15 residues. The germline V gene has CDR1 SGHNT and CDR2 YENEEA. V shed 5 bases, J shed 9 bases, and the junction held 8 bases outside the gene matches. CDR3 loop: CASSLRLAGVAEQFF. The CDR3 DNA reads TGTGCCAGCAGCCTGAGACTAGCGGGGGTAGCTGAGCAGTTCTTC.

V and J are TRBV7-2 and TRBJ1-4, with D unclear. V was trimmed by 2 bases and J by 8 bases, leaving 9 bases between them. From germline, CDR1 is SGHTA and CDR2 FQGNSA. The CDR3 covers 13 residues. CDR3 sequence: CASSLQSGEKLFF. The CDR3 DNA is TGTGCCAGCAGCTTACAGTCGGGGGAAAAACTGTTTTTT.